Below are 8 T cell receptor beta chains sequenced from a single sample in a study of blood T cell repertoires in COVID-19. Libraries were prepared by immunoSEQ multiplex PCR; TCRdb keeps only in-frame clonotypes and omits some of them. The table lists 190,000 or so clones, approximately 78% of them singletons. Sequenced material: peripheral blood. The receptors originated from a woman aged 80 or over with COVID-19, enrolled during active disease.

This clone was detected ten times or more. The chain links TRBV18 to TRBJ2-7, with 8 positions matching TRBD2. Trimming removed 3 bases from V and 0 bases from J; junction bases left unmatched: 1. This CDR3 is 14 amino acids long. Germline CDR1 KGHSH, CDR2 LQKENI. As DNA, the CDR3 is TGTGCCAGCTCACCGGGACTAGACTCCTACGAGCAGTACTTC. Its protein is CASSPGLDSYEQYF.

The chain is built from TRBV9 and TRBJ1-2; the D gene is possibly TRBD1 (6 bases). There are 13 residues in the CDR3. V was trimmed by 3 bases and J by 2 bases, leaving 8 bases between them. CDR1 and CDR2 (germline): SGDLS, YYNGEE. The CDR3 bases are TGTGCCAGCAGCGCAGGGGTGAACTATGGCTACACCTTC. Its translation: CASSAGVNYGYTF.

This clone turned up a few times. The chain has TRBV7-8 and TRBJ2-2; tentative D call: TRBD2 (6 bases). V lost 2 bases and J 2 bases, leaving 15 bases between the germline ends. Per the germline V gene, CDR1 is SGHVS and CDR2 is FQNEAQ. The CDR3 runs 17 residues. CDR3 coding DNA: TGTGCCAGCAGCTTACCCGAGGGTAGCGGCAACACCGGGGAGCTGTTTTTT. It is translated as CASSLPEGSGNTGELFF.

The rearrangement links TRBV5-1 to TRBJ1-2, with 7 bases fitting TRBD1. In germline, CDR1 is SGHRS, CDR2 YFSETQ. CDR3 length: 13 amino acids. V trimming: 3 bases; J trimming: 3 bases; junction bases outside the gene matches: 2. The CDR3 DNA is TGCGCCAGCAGCTATGGGACAGACTATGGCTACACCTTC. It is translated as CASSYGTDYGYTF. Full variable domain (remainder filled in from reference TRBV5-1 and TRBJ1-2): KAGVTQTPRYLIKTRGQQVTLSCSPISGHRSVSWYQQTPGQGLQFLFEYFSETQRNKGNFPGRFSGRQFSNSRSEMNVSTLELGDSALYLCASSYGTDYGYTFGSGTRLTVV.

The chain joins TRBV18 to TRBJ2-4; D might be TRBD1 (5 bases). Germline lookup yields CDR1 KGHSH and CDR2 LQKENI. CDR3 length equals 15 residues. Trimming stripped 3 bases from V and 7 bases from J, with 16 bases between. The CDR3, as DNA: TGTGCCAGCTCACCCGAACGGGCCCAGGGCAACATTCAGTACTTC. Translation: CASSPERAQGNIQYF.

The V gene is TRBV7-9, the J gene TRBJ2-5; a weak D match, TRBD1 (5 bases). The CDR3 covers 15 residues. Germline-derived CDR1 and CDR2 are SEHNR and FQNEAQ (reference sequence). With 4 bases removed from V and 2 bases from J, the gap between germline ends came to 14 bases. The CDR3 DNA reads TGTGCCAGCAGCTCGACGACAGTAACACAAGAGACCCAGTACTTC. Its translation is CASSSTTVTQETQYF.

The genes are TRBV4-3 and TRBJ2-7; D is unresolved. Trimming pared 0 bases from V and 0 bases from J, leaving 12 bases between. CDR1 and CDR2 from the germline V gene are LGHNA and YSLEER. The CDR3 extends over 16 amino acids. The CDR3 nucleotides are TGCGCCAGCAGCCAAGATCGGAGCGTGAGCTCCTACGAGCAGTACTTC. Protein product: CASSQDRSVSSYEQYF.

This rearrangement joins TRBV7-4 to TRBJ1-4; 9 nucleotides agree with TRBD1. V shed 5 bases, J shed 8 bases, and the junction held 15 bases outside the gene matches. This CDR3 has 17 residues. Germline V gene lookup returns CDR1 SGHVT and CDR2 SQSDAQ. CDR3 in amino acids: CASSHTDRDRDWEKLFF. The CDR3 coding sequence is TGTGCCAGCAGCCACACCGACCGGGACAGGGATTGGGAAAAACTGTTTTTT.